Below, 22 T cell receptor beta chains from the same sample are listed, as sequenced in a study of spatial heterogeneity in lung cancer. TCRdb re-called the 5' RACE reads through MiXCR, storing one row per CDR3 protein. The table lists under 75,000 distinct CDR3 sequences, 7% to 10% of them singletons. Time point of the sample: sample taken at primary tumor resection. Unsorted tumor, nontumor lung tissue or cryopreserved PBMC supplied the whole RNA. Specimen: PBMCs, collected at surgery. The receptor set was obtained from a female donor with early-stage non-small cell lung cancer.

CDR3 coding DNA: TGCAGTGCTAGGGGCCGTCTCTCCTACGAGCAGTACGTC. Amino acid sequence: CSARGRLSYEQYV. This chain links TRBV20-1 with TRBJ2-7; no firm D call. The CDR3 totals 13 residues. V lost 3 bases to trimming and J lost 0 bases, with 9 bases between them. Germline V gene lookup returns CDR1 DFQATT and CDR2 SNEGSKA (reference sequence).

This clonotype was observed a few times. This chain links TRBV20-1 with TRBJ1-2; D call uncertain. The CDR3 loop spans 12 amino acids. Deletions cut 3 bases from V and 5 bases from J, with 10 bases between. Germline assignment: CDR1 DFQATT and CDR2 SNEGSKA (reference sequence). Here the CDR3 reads CSARDLGYGYTF. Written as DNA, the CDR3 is TGCAGTGCTAGGGACTTGGGATATGGCTACACCTTC.

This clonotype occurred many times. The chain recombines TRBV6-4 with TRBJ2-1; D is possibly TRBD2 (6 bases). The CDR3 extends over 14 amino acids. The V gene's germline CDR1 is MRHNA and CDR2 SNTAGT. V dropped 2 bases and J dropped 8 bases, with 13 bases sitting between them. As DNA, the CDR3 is TGTGCCAGCAGTGACCTCGGAGGGAGCGATGAGCAGTTCTTC. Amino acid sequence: CASSDLGGSDEQFF.

The CDR3 protein is CASSLSGVSEQFF. The CDR3 nucleotides are TGTGCCAGCAGCTTGTCCGGGGTTAGTGAGCAGTTCTTC. The V call is TRBV5-6, the J call TRBJ2-1, with a possible D match to TRBD2 (5 bases). Trimming cost V 1 base and J 9 bases, with 11 bases left between them. Germline V CDR1 and CDR2: SGHDT, YYEEEE. This CDR3 is built from 13 residues.

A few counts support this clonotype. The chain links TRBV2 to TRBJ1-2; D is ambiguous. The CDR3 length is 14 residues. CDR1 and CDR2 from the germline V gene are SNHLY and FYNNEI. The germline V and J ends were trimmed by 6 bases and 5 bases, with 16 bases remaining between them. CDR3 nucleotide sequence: TGTGCCAGCAGCCTCACGACTTCAACATATGGCTACACCTTC. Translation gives CASSLTTSTYGYTF. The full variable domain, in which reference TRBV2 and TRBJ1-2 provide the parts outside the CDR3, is EPEVTQTPSHQVTQMGQEVILRCVPISNHLYFYWYRQILGQKVEFLVSFYNNEISEKSEIFDDQFSVERPDGSNFTLKIRSTKLEDSAMYFCASSLTTSTYGYTFGSGTRLTVV.

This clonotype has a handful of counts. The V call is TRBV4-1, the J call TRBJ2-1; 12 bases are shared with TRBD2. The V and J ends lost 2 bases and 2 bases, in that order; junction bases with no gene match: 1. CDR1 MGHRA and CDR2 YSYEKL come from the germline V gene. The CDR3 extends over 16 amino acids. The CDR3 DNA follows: TGCGCCAGCAGCCAACGGACTAGCGGGGCCTACAATGAGCAGTTCTTC. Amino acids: CASSQRTSGAYNEQFF.

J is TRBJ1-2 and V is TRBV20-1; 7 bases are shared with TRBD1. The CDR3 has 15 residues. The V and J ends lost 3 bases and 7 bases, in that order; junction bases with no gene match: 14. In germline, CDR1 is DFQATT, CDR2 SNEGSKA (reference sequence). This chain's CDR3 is CSASDSGGGAGGYTF. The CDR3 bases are TGCAGTGCTAGCGATTCGGGAGGGGGCGCCGGTGGCTACACCTTC.

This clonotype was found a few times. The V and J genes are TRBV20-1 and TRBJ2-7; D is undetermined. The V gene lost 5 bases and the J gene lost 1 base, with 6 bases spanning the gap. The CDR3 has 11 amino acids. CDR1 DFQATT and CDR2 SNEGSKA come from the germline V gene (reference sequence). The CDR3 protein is CSAQLSYEQYF. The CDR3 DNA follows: TGCAGTGCTCAGCTATCCTACGAGCAGTACTTC.

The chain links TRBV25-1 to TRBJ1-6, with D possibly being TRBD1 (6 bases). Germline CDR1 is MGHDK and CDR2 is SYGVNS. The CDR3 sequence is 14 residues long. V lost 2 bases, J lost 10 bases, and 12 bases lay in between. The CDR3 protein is CASSEQGSWSPLHF. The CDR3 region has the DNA TGTGCCAGCAGTGAACAGGGGTCTTGGTCACCCCTCCACTTT. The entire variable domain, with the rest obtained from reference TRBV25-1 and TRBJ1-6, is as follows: EADIYQTPRYLVIGTGKKITLECSQTMGHDKMYWYQQDPGMELHLIHYSYGVNSTEKGDLSSESTVSRIRTEHFPLTLESARPSHTSQYLCASSEQGSWSPLHFGNGTRLTVT.

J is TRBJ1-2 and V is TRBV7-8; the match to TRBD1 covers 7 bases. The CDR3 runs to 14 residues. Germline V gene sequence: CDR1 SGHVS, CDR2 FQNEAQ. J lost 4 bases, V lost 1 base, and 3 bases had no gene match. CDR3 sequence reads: CASSLEGQRYGYTF. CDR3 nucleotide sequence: TGTGCCAGCAGCTTAGAGGGACAGCGCTATGGCTACACCTTC.

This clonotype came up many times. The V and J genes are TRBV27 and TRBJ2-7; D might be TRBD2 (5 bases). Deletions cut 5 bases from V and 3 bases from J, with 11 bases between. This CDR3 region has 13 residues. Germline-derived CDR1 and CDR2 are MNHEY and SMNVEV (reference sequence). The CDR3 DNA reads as TGTGCCAGCAGTCCGGACCGGGACTACGAGCAGTACTTC. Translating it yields CASSPDRDYEQYF.

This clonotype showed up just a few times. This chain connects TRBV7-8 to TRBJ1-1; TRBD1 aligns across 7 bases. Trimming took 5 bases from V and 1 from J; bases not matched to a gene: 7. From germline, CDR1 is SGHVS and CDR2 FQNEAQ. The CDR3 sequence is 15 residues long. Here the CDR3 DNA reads TGTGCCAGCAGCGACTACAGGGGACCGAACACTGAAGCTTTCTTT. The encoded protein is CASSDYRGPNTEAFF. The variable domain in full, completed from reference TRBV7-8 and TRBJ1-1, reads GAGVSQSPRYKVAKRGQDVALRCDPISGHVSLFWYQQALGQGPEFLTYFQNEAQLDKSGLPSDRFFAERPEGSVSTLKIQRTQQEDSAVYLCASSDYRGPNTEAFFGQGTRLTVV.

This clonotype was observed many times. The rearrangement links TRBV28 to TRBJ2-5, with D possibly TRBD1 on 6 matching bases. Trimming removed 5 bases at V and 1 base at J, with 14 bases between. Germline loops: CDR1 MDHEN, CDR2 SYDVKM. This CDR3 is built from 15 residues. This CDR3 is CASSVQGSGQETQYF. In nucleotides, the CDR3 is TGTGCCAGCAGTGTTCAGGGGTCGGGCCAAGAGACCCAGTACTTC.

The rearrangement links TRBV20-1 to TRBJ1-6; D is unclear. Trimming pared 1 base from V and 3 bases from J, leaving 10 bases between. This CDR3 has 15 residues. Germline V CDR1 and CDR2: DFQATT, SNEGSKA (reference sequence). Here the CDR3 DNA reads TGCAGTGCTAGAGTGAGGGTCAACTATAATTCACCCCTCCACTTT. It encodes CSARVRVNYNSPLHF.

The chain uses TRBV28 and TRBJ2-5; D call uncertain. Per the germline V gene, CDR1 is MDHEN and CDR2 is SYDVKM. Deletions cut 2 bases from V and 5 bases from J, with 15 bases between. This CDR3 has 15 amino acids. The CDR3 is CASSLRAPASETQYF. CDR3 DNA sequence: TGTGCCAGCAGTTTACGAGCCCCGGCCTCGGAGACCCAGTACTTC.

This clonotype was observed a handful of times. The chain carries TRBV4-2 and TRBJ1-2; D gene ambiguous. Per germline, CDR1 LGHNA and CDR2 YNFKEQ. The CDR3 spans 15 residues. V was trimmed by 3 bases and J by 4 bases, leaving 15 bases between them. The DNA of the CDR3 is TGTGCCAGCAGCCAGGCACCAGAACGAAGCTATGGCTACACCTTC. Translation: CASSQAPERSYGYTF.

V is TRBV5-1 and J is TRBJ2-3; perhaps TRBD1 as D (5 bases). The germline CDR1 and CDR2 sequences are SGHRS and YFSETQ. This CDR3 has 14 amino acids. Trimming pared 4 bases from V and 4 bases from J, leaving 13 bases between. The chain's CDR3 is CASSASGSPDTQYF. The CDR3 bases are TGCGCCAGCAGCGCTTCAGGGTCCCCAGATACGCAGTATTTT.

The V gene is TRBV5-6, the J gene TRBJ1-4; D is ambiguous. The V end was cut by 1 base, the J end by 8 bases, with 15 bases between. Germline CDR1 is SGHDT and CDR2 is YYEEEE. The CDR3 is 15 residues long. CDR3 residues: CASSLQGFNREKLFF. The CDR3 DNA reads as TGTGCCAGCAGCTTGCAAGGCTTCAACCGGGAAAAACTGTTTTTT.

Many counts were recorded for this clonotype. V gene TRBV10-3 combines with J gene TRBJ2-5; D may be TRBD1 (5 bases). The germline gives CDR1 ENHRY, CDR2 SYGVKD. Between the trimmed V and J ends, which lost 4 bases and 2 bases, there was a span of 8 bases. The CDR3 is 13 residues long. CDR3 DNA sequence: TGTGCCATCAGTGGGCCAGGGCAAGAGACCCAGTACTTC. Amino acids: CAISGPGQETQYF.

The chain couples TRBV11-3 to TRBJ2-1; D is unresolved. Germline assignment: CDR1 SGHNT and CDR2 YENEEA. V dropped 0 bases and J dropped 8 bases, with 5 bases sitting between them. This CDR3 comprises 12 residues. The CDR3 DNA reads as TGTGCCAGCAGCTTAGATGCGCATGAGCAGTTCTTC. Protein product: CASSLDAHEQFF.

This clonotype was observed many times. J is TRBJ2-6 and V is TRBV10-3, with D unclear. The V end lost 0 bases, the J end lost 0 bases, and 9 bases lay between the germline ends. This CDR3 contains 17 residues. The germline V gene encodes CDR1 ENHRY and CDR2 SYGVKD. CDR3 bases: TGTGCCATCAGTGAGTCGGGCACGTCCTCTGGGGCCAACGTCCTGACTTTC. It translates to CAISESGTSSGANVLTF.

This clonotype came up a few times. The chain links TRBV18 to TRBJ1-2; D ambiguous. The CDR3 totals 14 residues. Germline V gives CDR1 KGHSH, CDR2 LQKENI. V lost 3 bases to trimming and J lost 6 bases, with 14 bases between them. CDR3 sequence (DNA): TGTGCCAGCTCACCTCTAAATGACGTAGATGGCTACACCTTC. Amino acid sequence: CASSPLNDVDGYTF.